This T cell receptor (beta chain) is drawn from a study of blood T cell repertoires in COVID-19. Study-wide context: PBMCs, B-cell-depleted T cells, or T cells were the source of the cDNA or gDNA that made up the material.

Original processing methods: Using reference gene primer amplification, nucleated cell counts were estimated. Generated by immunoSEQ multiplex PCR, the TCRdb table keeps only in-frame clones and is missing some. Clone size and V and J calls were adopted from that table, with D and trimming inferred from the DNA. The repertoire consists of 80,000 to 90,000 clones, with about 85% occurring once and the leading ten covering just over 3%. In germline, CDR1 is MNHEY, CDR2 SVGEGT. CDR3 length equals 16 residues. Unmatched junction bases numbered 7, after V lost 0 bases and J lost 4 bases. This rearrangement joins TRBV6-2 or TRBV6-3 to TRBJ1-2; 8 bases align to TRBD1. The material sequenced was peripheral blood. The TCR comes from a woman of 80 years or more with COVID-19, enrolled during active disease. This CDR3 reads CASSYSSGGKSYGYTF. The CDR3 bases are TGTGCCAGCAGTTACTCGTCAGGGGGCAAGAGCTATGGCTACACCTTC.